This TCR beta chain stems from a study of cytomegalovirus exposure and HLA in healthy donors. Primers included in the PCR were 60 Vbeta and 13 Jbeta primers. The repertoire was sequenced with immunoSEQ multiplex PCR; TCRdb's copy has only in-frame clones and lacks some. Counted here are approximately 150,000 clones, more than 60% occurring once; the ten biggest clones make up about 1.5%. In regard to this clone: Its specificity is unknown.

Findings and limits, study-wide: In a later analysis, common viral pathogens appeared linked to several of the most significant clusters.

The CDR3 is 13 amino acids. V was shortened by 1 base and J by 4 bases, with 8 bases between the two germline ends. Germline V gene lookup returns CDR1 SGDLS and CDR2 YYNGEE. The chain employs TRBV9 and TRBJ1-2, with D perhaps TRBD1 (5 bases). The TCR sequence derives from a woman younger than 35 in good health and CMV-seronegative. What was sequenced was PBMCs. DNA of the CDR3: TGTGCCAGCAGCGTACAGGGATCCTATGGCTACACCTTC. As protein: CASSVQGSYGYTF.